The 5 T cell receptor beta chains below were found in one sample sequenced in a study of cytomegalovirus exposure and HLA in healthy donors. Measured with immunoSEQ multiplex PCR; TCRdb has only the in-frame clones, and not every one. This sample yields 120,000 or so clones, of which under 90% are seen a single time; 1.5% to 2.5% belongs to the top ten. The specimen sequenced was PBMCs. The receptors were gathered from a young woman in good health and CMV-seronegative.

This chain's CDR3 is CASSGGGAEAFF. In DNA form, the CDR3 reads TGTGCCAGTAGTGGGGGGGGCGCCGAAGCTTTCTTT. The V call is TRBV19, the J call TRBJ1-1, with a tentative D call TRBD1 (6 bases). Germline values: CDR1 LNHDA, CDR2 SQIVND (reference sequence). Trimming stripped 5 bases from V and 8 bases from J, with 12 bases between. The CDR3 sequence is 12 residues long.

The J gene is TRBJ2-5, the V gene TRBV7-9; 8 bases align to TRBD2. This CDR3 is built from 13 residues. V lost 11 bases to trimming and J lost 4 bases; unmatched junction nucleotides: 9. Per germline, CDR1 SEHNR and CDR2 FQNEAQ (reference sequence). Written as DNA, the CDR3 is TGTGCCGCGGGGGAGCGGGGGCGAGAGACCCAGTACTTC. Its translation: CAAGERGRETQYF.

The rearrangement links TRBV4-1 to TRBJ2-1; unclear D gene. V lost 1 base to trimming and J lost 3 bases, with 10 bases between them. Per germline, CDR1 MGHRA and CDR2 YSYEKL. The CDR3 loop spans 15 amino acids. The CDR3 region has the DNA TGCGCCAGCAGCCAAGTACAGACCCGCTACAATGAGCAGTTCTTC. This codes for CASSQVQTRYNEQFF.

This chain uses TRBV7-2 with TRBJ2-1; 12 positions match TRBD2. This CDR3 contains 15 residues. Germline V gene sequence: CDR1 SGHTA, CDR2 FQGNSA. V lost 3 bases, J lost 8 bases, and 5 bases stayed unmatched. CDR3 nucleotide sequence: TGTGCCAGCAGCTTGACTAGCGGGAGAACCCATGAGCAGTTCTTC. Its protein product is CASSLTSGRTHEQFF. The whole variable domain, remainder taken from reference TRBV7-2 and TRBJ2-1, is GAGVSQSPSNKVTEKGKDVELRCDPISGHTALYWYRQSLGQGLEFLIYFQGNSAPDKSGLPSDRFSAERTGGSVSTLTIQRTQQEDSAVYLCASSLTSGRTHEQFFGPGTRLTVL.

The gene calls are TRBV14 and TRBJ2-1; TRBD2 matches 8 bases. Germline V gene lookup returns CDR1 SGHDN and CDR2 FVKESK. The CDR3 is made up of 16 amino acids. The V gene end was trimmed by 4 bases and the J gene end by 5 bases; junction bases not matched to a gene: 10. The CDR3 coding sequence is TGTGCCAGCAGCCCTTCCATAGCGGGACTACACAATGAGCAGTTCTTC. Encoded protein: CASSPSIAGLHNEQFF.